Following are 14 T cell receptor beta chains from one sample sequenced in a study of blood T cell repertoires in COVID-19. Method: immunoSEQ multiplex PCR; TCRdb's copy keeps in-frame clones and lacks some. The data contain about 350,000 clones, 87% of them seen just once; the ten biggest clones take up approximately 9.4%. Sequenced input: peripheral blood. These receptors all come from a man in his thirties or forties with COVID-19, enrolled during active disease.

The CDR3 DNA sequence: TGTGCCAGCAGTAAAGGGGTGAACACCGGGGAGCTGTTTTTT. Its translation is CASSKGVNTGELFF. This sequence joins TRBV5-5 and TRBJ2-2; possibly TRBD1 for D (5 bases). The CDR3 is 14 amino acids. V lost 5 bases and J lost 1, with 9 bases in between. Germline loops: CDR1 SGHKS, CDR2 YYEKEE (reference sequence).

This chain links TRBV6-5 with TRBJ2-3; the D gene is possibly TRBD1 (6 bases). The CDR3 extends over 16 amino acids. V was pared by 3 bases and J by 2 bases, with 15 bases between. CDR1 is MNHEY, CDR2 SVGAGI, per germline. The CDR3 DNA sequence: TGTGCCAGCAGTTATTCTACGGCAGGGGACACAGATACGCAGTATTTT. Its translation: CASSYSTAGDTDTQYF.

CDR3 protein: CASSAPGQGTYGYTF. The CDR3 region has the DNA TGTGCCAGCAGTGCGCCGGGACAGGGTACCTATGGCTACACCTTC. This chain uses TRBV6-2 or TRBV6-3 with TRBJ1-2; the match to TRBD1 covers 9 bases. The CDR3 has 15 amino acids. V lost 5 bases and J lost 4; bases outside the gene matches: 8. Germline V gene data show CDR1 as MNHEY and CDR2 as SVGEGT.

The chain recombines TRBV18 with TRBJ1-5; TRBD1 is a possible D gene (5 bases). The CDR3 has 16 residues. Trimming shortened V by 4 bases and J by 0 bases, and 13 bases separated the two germline ends. The V gene's germline CDR1 is KGHSH and CDR2 LQKENI. The CDR3 DNA sequence: TGTGCCAGCTCACTAGGACACGGCCATAGCAATCAGCCCCAGCATTTT. Residues: CASSLGHGHSNQPQHF.

CDR3 amino acids: CASSSMAEGDTEAFF. CDR3 nucleotides: TGTGCCAGCAGCTCAATGGCAGAGGGGGACACTGAAGCTTTCTTT. The J gene is TRBJ1-1, the V gene TRBV16, with a weak D call TRBD1 (6 bases). The CDR3 loop spans 15 amino acids. In germline, CDR1 is KGHSY, CDR2 FQNENV. Trimming removed 5 bases from V and 3 bases from J, with 16 bases in between. Using reference TRBV16 and TRBJ1-1 for the parts outside the CDR3, the full variable domain is GEEVAQTPKHLVRGEGQKAKLYCAPIKGHSYVFWYQQVLKNEFKFLISFQNENVFDETGMPKERFSAKCLPNSPCSLEIQATKLEDSAVYFCASSSMAEGDTEAFFGQGTRLTVV.

The rearrangement joins TRBV7-3 to TRBJ1-2; D unresolved. The CDR3 contains 16 residues. Germline assignment: CDR1 SGHTA and CDR2 FQGTGA. Trimming took off 5 bases at V and 8 bases at J, with 24 bases between the two ends. CDR3: CASSPQGSLEPLGYTF. The CDR3 nucleotides read TGTGCCAGCAGCCCTCAAGGGAGTCTGGAGCCTCTGGGCTACACCTTC.

The V gene is TRBV2, the J gene TRBJ1-5; D not resolved. V lost 5 bases to trimming and J lost 6 bases, with 14 bases between them. Germline CDR1 SNHLY, CDR2 FYNNEI. The CDR3 is made up of 14 amino acids. The CDR3 region has the DNA TGTGCCAGCAGTAAACTCGGGCGGGGTCAGCCCCAGCATTTT. Protein sequence: CASSKLGRGQPQHF.

V usage is TRBV7-9 and J usage is TRBJ2-7; D unresolved. The germline CDR1 and CDR2 sequences are SEHNR and FQNEAQ (reference sequence). The V and J ends lost 0 bases and 5 bases respectively, with 5 bases between them. This CDR3 comprises 12 residues. The CDR3 DNA reads TGTGCCAGCAGCTTAGCGGCAAACGAGCAGTACTTC. This gives the protein CASSLAANEQYF.

The chain links TRBV7-8 to TRBJ2-4; 11 positions match TRBD2. Trimming cost V 2 bases and J 7 bases; bases outside gene matches: 1. The CDR3 has 14 residues. The V gene's germline CDR1 is SGHVS and CDR2 FQNEAQ. DNA of the CDR3: TGTGCCAGCAGCTTATCTAGCGGGAGGAACATTCAGTACTTC. This sequence encodes CASSLSSGRNIQYF.

J is TRBJ2-7 and V is TRBV11-2, with 12 bases that match TRBD2. CDR3 length: 19 residues. The V gene end was trimmed by 5 bases and the J gene end by 3 bases; junction bases not matched to a gene: 17. Germline V gene lookup returns CDR1 SGHAT and CDR2 FQNNGV. Here the CDR3 reads CASSPFPGPTSGGIYEQYF. The CDR3 DNA reads TGTGCCAGCAGCCCCTTCCCGGGGCCGACTAGCGGGGGCATCTACGAGCAGTACTTC. Full variable domain (rest looked up from reference TRBV11-2 and TRBJ2-7): EAGVAQSPRYKIIEKRQSVAFWCNPISGHATLYWYQQILGQGPKLLIQFQNNGVVDDSQLPKDRFSAERLKGVDSTLKIQPAKLEDSAVYLCASSPFPGPTSGGIYEQYFGPGTRLTVT.

This clone was found once. The chain couples TRBV6-4 to TRBJ2-3, with TRBD2 matching over 8 bases. The CDR3 spans 15 residues. Germline CDR1 is MRHNA and CDR2 is SNTAGT. V shed 4 bases, J shed 2 bases, and the junction held 5 bases outside the gene matches. Written as DNA, the CDR3 is TGTGCCAGCAGTGTAGGCGGGGGGAACACAGATACGCAGTATTTT. This gives the protein CASSVGGGNTDTQYF.

This CDR3 reads CASSLGPGSAGNTIYF. CDR3 in DNA: TGTGCCAGCAGCTTAGGTCCGGGGTCGGCTGGAAACACCATATATTTT. J is TRBJ1-3 and V is TRBV11-1; D call uncertain. CDR1 and CDR2 (germline): SGHAT, FQDESV (reference sequence). The V and J ends lost 1 base and 2 bases respectively, with 12 bases between them. CDR3 length equals 16 residues.

This clone was observed a single time. This rearrangement joins TRBV28 to TRBJ2-7; 10 bases fit TRBD1. The CDR3 length is 15 residues. CDR1 is MDHEN and CDR2 is SYDVKM in the germline V gene. J gave up 3 bases and V 7 bases, and 9 bases lay outside the gene matches. CDR3 sequence reads: CASTNTDRGLYEQYF. CDR3 sequence (DNA): TGTGCCAGCACCAACACCGACAGGGGGCTCTACGAGCAGTACTTC.

V gene TRBV7-3 combines with J gene TRBJ1-3, with D maybe TRBD1 (5 bases). Germline V gives CDR1 SGHTA, CDR2 FQGTGA. Trimming left V 5 bases short and J 4 bases short, with 12 bases between. This CDR3 contains 14 residues. The CDR3 DNA sequence: TGTGCCAGCAGCCCTGCTGGGGCGGGAAACACCATATATTTT. Amino acid sequence: CASSPAGAGNTIYF.